This is a list of T cell receptor beta chains from one sample in a study of cytomegalovirus exposure and HLA in healthy donors. Repertoires were generated with immunoSEQ multiplex PCR, while TCRdb's copy carries only in-frame clones and drops some. The table records about 140,000 clones, about 90% of them present only once. Sequenced: PBMCs. These receptors were collected from a woman between 18 and 29 years old in good health and CMV-seropositive. CDR3s include the opening cysteine and the closing phenylalanine or tryptophan. Fields, in order: J gene, V gene, clone size, D gene, CDR3 protein, CDR3 DNA. D genes are given only for firm matches. Expanded clones get a size class; other rows say once, few or many, or leave the size out.

>TRBJ1-2|TRBV9|NA|NA
CASSVRDNRYADGYTF
TGTGCCAGCAGCGTGAGGGACAACAGGTACGCGGATGGCTACACCTTC
>TRBJ1-5|TRBV7-9|NA|TRBD1
CASSPQGRLEPQHF
TGTGCCAGCAGCCCACAGGGGCGGTTGGAGCCCCAGCATTTT
>TRBJ2-3|TRBV7-2|NA|TRBD2
CASSSGGALISSDTQYF
TGTGCCAGCAGCTCCGGGGGGGCGTTGATATCGTCAGATACGCAGTATTTT
>TRBJ1-2|TRBV5-4|NA|TRBD1
CASSSGTGWVGYTF
TGTGCCAGCAGCTCAGGGACAGGGTGGGTCGGCTACACCTTC
>TRBJ1-2|TRBV18|NA|NA
CASSQSKAVSNYGYTF
TGTGCCAGCTCACAGAGTAAGGCGGTGAGCAACTATGGCTACACCTTC
>TRBJ1-2|TRBV6-5|NA|NA
CASSYRRDGYTF
TGTGCCAGCAGTTATCGCAGGGATGGCTACACCTTC
>TRBJ1-2|TRBV29-1|NA|NA
CSVWGNRREIYGYTF
TGCAGCGTTTGGGGTAATAGGAGGGAAATCTATGGCTACACCTTC
>TRBJ1-2|TRBV7-9|NA|TRBD1
CASSPGTGVGGYTF
TGTGCCAGCAGCCCCGGGACAGGGGTAGGGGGCTACACCTTC
>TRBJ1-2|TRBV30|few|NA
CTSTRAGAYYGYTF
TGCACATCGACACGCGCGGGGGCGTACTATGGCTACACCTTC
>TRBJ2-5|TRBV7-3|NA|NA
CASSSGGESETQYF
TGTGCCAGCAGCTCCGGCGGGGAAAGTGAGACCCAGTACTTC
>TRBJ2-3|TRBV4-1|NA|NA
CASSQGTAFLGSDTQYF
TGCGCCAGCAGCCAAGGTACGGCTTTCCTAGGCTCCGATACGCAGTATTTT
>TRBJ2-5|TRBV6-1|NA|NA
CASSVQLSGTQYF
TGTGCCAGCAGTGTTCAGCTAAGCGGGACCCAGTACTTC
>TRBJ2-5|TRBV29-1|NA|NA
CSVAPSAGVATQYF
TGCAGCGTTGCTCCGAGCGCAGGGGTCGCGACCCAGTACTTC
>TRBJ2-3|TRBV4-1|NA|NA
CASSQPGWDTQYF
TGCGCCAGCAGCCAACCGGGATGGGATACGCAGTATTTT
>TRBJ2-1|TRBV7-7|NA|TRBD1
CASSHRGDEQFF
TGTGCTAGCAGCCACAGGGGGGATGAGCAGTTCTTC
>TRBJ2-2|TRBV5-4|NA|TRBD2
CASSTKREGRDGELFF
TGTGCCAGCAGTACGAAGCGGGAGGGCCGGGACGGGGAGCTGTTTTTT
>TRBJ1-1|TRBV11-3|NA|NA
CASSLDTGFEAFF
TGTGCCAGCAGCTTAGATACGGGGTTTGAAGCTTTCTTT
>TRBJ2-1|TRBV11-3|NA|TRBD2
CASSLSGGAKEQFF
TGTGCCAGCAGCCTTAGCGGGGGGGCCAAGGAGCAGTTCTTC
>TRBJ1-2|TRBV28|NA|TRBD1
CAATEGAPTYGYTF
TGTGCCGCGACAGAGGGGGCCCCCACCTATGGCTACACCTTC
>TRBJ1-6|TRBV9|NA|NA
CASSEGGGGNSPLHF
TGTGCCAGCAGCGAGGGGGGGGGTGGTAATTCACCCCTCCACTTT
>TRBJ2-1|TRBV27|once|NA
CASSLSGSSYNEQFF
TGTGCCAGCAGTTTATCCGGGAGCTCCTACAATGAGCAGTTCTTC
>TRBJ2-3|TRBV27|NA|NA
CASSLSRVGTDTQYF
TGTGCCAGCAGTTTATCCAGGGTCGGCACAGATACGCAGTATTTT
>TRBJ1-1|TRBV6-5|NA|NA
CASSSGITGNTEAFF
TGTGCCAGCAGTTCAGGGATAACGGGTAACACTGAAGCTTTCTTT
>TRBJ2-3|TRBV2|few|NA
CASVEVRTDTQYF
TGTGCCAGCGTCGAGGTCCGCACAGATACGCAGTATTTT
>TRBJ1-1|TRBV6-1|NA|NA
CASSERPGRYTEAFF
TGTGCCAGCAGTGAAAGGCCAGGGCGGTACACTGAAGCTTTCTTT
>TRBJ2-1|TRBV7-2|NA|NA
CASSLNRDNEQFF
TGTGCCAGCAGCTTGAACAGGGACAATGAGCAGTTCTTC
>TRBJ2-7|TRBV28|NA|TRBD1
CASQGQGLHEQYF
TGTGCCAGCCAAGGACAGGGACTCCACGAGCAGTACTTC
>TRBJ1-3|TRBV28|once|NA
CASRGPGSGNTIYF
TGTGCCAGCAGGGGCCCGGGGTCGGGAAACACCATATATTTT
>TRBJ2-7|TRBV6-5|NA|TRBD1
CASSGTGRLSYEQYF
TGTGCCAGCAGCGGGACAGGGCGACTATCCTACGAGCAGTACTTC
>TRBJ2-3|TRBV10-1|NA|NA
CASSELRRGSTDTQYF
TGCGCCAGCAGTGAACTCCGACGGGGTAGCACAGATACGCAGTATTTT
>TRBJ1-1|TRBV6-6|NA|TRBD1
CASSQYGTGGTKAFF
TGTGCCAGCAGTCAATATGGGACAGGGGGCACGAAAGCTTTCTTT
>TRBJ2-3|TRBV7-9|NA|TRBD1
CASSNGTASTDTQYF
TGTGCCAGCAGCAACGGGACAGCTAGCACAGATACGCAGTATTTT
>TRBJ1-4|TRBV28|NA|NA
CASSSSTGTLEKLFF
TGTGCCAGCAGTTCCTCCACCGGGACACTGGAAAAACTGTTTTTT
>TRBJ2-3|TRBV5-1|few|TRBD2
CASSYGTSGVSTDTQYF
TGCGCCAGCAGCTACGGGACTAGCGGGGTCAGCACAGATACGCAGTATTTT
>TRBJ2-5|TRBV28|few|NA
CASSQAFSGGTQYF
TGTGCCAGCAGCCAAGCCTTCAGCGGTGGGACCCAGTACTTC
>TRBJ2-7|TRBV7-8|NA|NA
CASSLALAGRVEQYF
TGTGCCAGCAGCTTAGCGCTGGCGGGGCGCGTAGAGCAGTACTTC
>TRBJ2-7|TRBV7-2|NA|NA
CASSRWLGDEQYF
TGTGCCAGCAGCCGCTGGCTGGGCGACGAGCAGTACTTC
>TRBJ2-1|TRBV9|NA|NA
CASSASGTEYNEQFF
TGTGCCAGCAGCGCGTCCGGGACTGAATACAATGAGCAGTTCTTC
>TRBJ1-2|TRBV5-4|NA|NA
CASSLPQLLYGYTF
TGTGCCAGCAGCTTGCCCCAACTGCTATACGGCTACACCTTC
>TRBJ2-7|TRBV2|NA|NA
CASRRGRYEQYF
TGTGCCAGCAGAAGAGGGCGCTACGAGCAGTACTTC
>TRBJ1-5|TRBV28|NA|TRBD1
CASIGTGRYSNQPQHF
TGTGCCAGCATTGGGACAGGGCGGTATAGCAATCAGCCCCAGCATTTT
>TRBJ2-2|TRBV7-9|NA|TRBD2
CASSPLAGRAGELFF
TGTGCCAGCAGCCCACTAGCGGGAAGGGCCGGGGAGCTGTTTTTT
>TRBJ1-2|TRBV18|NA|NA
CASSPEQGNYGYTF
TGTGCCAGCTCACCGGAACAGGGAAACTATGGCTACACCTTC
>TRBJ1-6|TRBV11-2|NA|TRBD1
CASSVRDRYNSPLHF
TGTGCCAGCAGTGTGAGGGACAGGTATAATTCACCCCTCCACTTT
>TRBJ2-5|TRBV7-2|NA|NA
CASSSGQQETQYF
TGTGCCAGCAGCTCCGGACAACAAGAGACCCAGTACTTC
>TRBJ2-3|TRBV7-2|NA|NA
CASSPSWLVSTDTQYF
TGTGCCAGCAGCCCCTCGTGGCTGGTTAGCACAGATACGCAGTATTTT
>TRBJ1-3|TRBV5-4|NA|NA
CASSFGGRSTGNTIYF
TGTGCCAGCAGCTTCGGAGGACGAAGTACTGGAAACACCATATATTTT